This TCR beta chain was sequenced during a study of blood T cell repertoires in COVID-19. Looking at the study overall: Sites in the United States, Italy and Spain provided acute and convalescent COVID-19 samples. T cells, B-cell-depleted T cells, or PBMCs provided the cDNA or gDNA that served as material.

Per the original methods: Estimation of nucleated cell counts relied on the amplification of reference gene primers. The assay was immunoSEQ multiplex PCR, and TCRdb's table has in-frame clones only and misses some. V and J calls and clone size follow that table, whereas D and trimming were derived from the DNA. The top ten hold about 1.9% of the sample, which has some 160,000 clones, 83% seen once. Trimming shortened V by 7 bases and J by 4 bases, and 11 bases separated the two germline ends. CDR3 length equals 13 residues. CDR1 and CDR2 (germline): LNHDA, SQIVND (reference sequence). This TCR was recovered from a woman of 80 years or more with acute or convalescent COVID-19. The sequencing input was peripheral blood. The chain recombines TRBV19 with TRBJ1-5; unclear D gene. CDR3 protein: CASKRQQNQPQHF. CDR3 nucleotide sequence: TGTGCCAGTAAGCGGCAGCAAAATCAGCCCCAGCATTTT.